This T cell receptor (beta chain) emerged from a study of OX40 agonist ivuxolimab in advanced cancers. General study findings and limits: At doses 0.1 to 3.0 mg/kg, CD4+ and CD8+ clones expanded. The authors also found low normalized T-cell clonal expansion in some nonresponders. Among the lowest peripheral clonal expansion occurred in 0.1-3.0 mg/kg partial responders.

This CDR3 has 15 amino acids. V was trimmed by 2 bases and J by 0 bases, leaving 9 bases between them. Germline V gene sequence: CDR1 SGHTS, CDR2 YDEGEE. Comments on this clone: Its antigen is as yet unknown.

Profiling relied on immunoSEQ multiplex PCR, and the TCRdb table lists in-frame clones only, not all of them. This table has 38,000 or so clones, roughly 86% appearing once. Source: CD4+ or CD8+ T cells sorted from blood, taken in a trial of the OX40 agonist ivuxolimab. The source of this sequence is an adult with an advanced solid tumor such as melanoma, head and neck, liver or kidney cancer. V usage is TRBV5-8 and J usage is TRBJ2-1; perhaps TRBD1 as D (6 bases). CDR3 in DNA: TGTGCCAGCAGCTTAAGGGGGAGCTCCTACAATGAGCAGTTCTTC. Its protein is CASSLRGSSYNEQFF.